The sequence of this T cell receptor (beta chain) was determined in a study of T-cell memory formation after mild COVID-19. Study context: For the most part, TCR clusters were specific to one donor. Study results and limitations: Later expanders leaned CD4+, whereas clones that contracted between day 15 and 85 were balanced CD4/CD8.

Each CDR3 protein is one row after TCRdb ran MiXCR on the 5' RACE reads. The sample contains around 160,000 distinct CDR3 sequences, 9.5% to 13% of which appear only once. This clonotype came up a few times. Its antigen is currently unknown. Sequenced input: PBMCs or a T cell subset sorted from them (not recorded which). The clonotype originates from a man in his late teens or twenties who had mild COVID-19 (a few samples of this study predate the infection). Cell type and time point are not known.

The DNA of the CDR3 is TGTGCCAGCAGCAGATGGAACAGGGCAGATACGCAGTATTTT. Amino acids: CASSRWNRADTQYF. This chain connects TRBV7-9 to TRBJ2-3; possible D gene TRBD1, 6 bases. This CDR3 has 14 amino acids. Per the germline V gene, CDR1 is SEHNR and CDR2 is FQNEAQ (reference sequence). The V gene lost 5 bases and the J gene lost 4 bases, with 13 bases spanning the gap. Filled out from reference TRBV7-9 and TRBJ2-3, the complete variable domain reads DTGVSQNPRHKITKRGQNVTFRCDPISEHNRLYWYRQTLGQGPEFLTYFQNEAQLEKSRLLSDRFSAERPKGSFSTLEIQRTEQGDSAMYLCASSRWNRADTQYFGPGTRLTVL.